This record looks at one TCR beta chain sequence and its context. Which antigen it targets is not known. Base qualities are not provided; no much larger clone lies one nucleotide away. The CDR3 sequence holds 15 residues, the cysteine and phenylalanine included. Solely the CDR3 DNA is kept, with 45 bases framed from the first base. V lost 3 bases and J lost 2 bases, and the count of bases not matched to a germline gene is 6. Via the germline V gene, CDR1 is MDHEN and CDR2 SYDVKM. This entry is derived from a study of blood T cell repertoires in COVID-19 (dated by TCRdb to about 2020). Looking at the study overall: The collaborator samples originated in the United States, Italy and Spain and spanned the acute and convalescent phases of COVID-19. The material from the prospective study consisted of cDNA or gDNA derived from T cells, B-cell-depleted T cells, or PBMCs. Subjects who had been exposed to COVID-19, were actively infected with it, or had recovered from it provided the deeply sampled blood TCRbeta repertoires that made up the dataset. The repertoires were made available in a free public database intended to serve as a resource for research on the immune response to SARS-CoV-2. Samples came from the ongoing ImmuneRACE study (first 160 participants) plus 1,254 subjects from 6 global collaborators. Nearly every sample came with metadata listing a de-identified subject ID, COVID-19 status, age in years and sex. Where available, HLA class I and class II types were obtained from metadata supplied by the sample provider rather than from assay-based typing. The study at large found these results: How much clinical and demographic metadata was included differed by source and by participant, and the metadata was provided uncurated.

The collaborating institutions used their own protocols to collect whole blood in K2EDTA tubes. For TCRbeta analysis, collaborator samples were shipped as frozen whole blood, as isolated PBMCs, or as DNA extracted from either sample type. TCRbeta CDR3 regions were amplified from genomic DNA using the immunoSEQ Assay, a bias-controlled multiplex PCR. From the authors' description of their analysis: Nucleated cell counts per sample were estimated from amplification of reference gene primers within the assay. To quantify the absolute abundance of each unique TCRbeta CDR3 rearrangement, sequence reads were collapsed and filtered. For each sample, productive Simpson clonality was calculated as the square root of Simpson's diversity index over productive rearrangements. This immuneACCESS table, as held by TCRdb, lists in-frame sequences with V and J called but not all clones. Of the missing ones, under half trace to an unresolved V gene in checked studies; the others have no known cause. The V and J calls and clone size are taken from that table; D and trimming were inferred from the DNA. A total of 120,000 to 150,000 clones appear in this sample, 75% to 85% of them only once. The ten top clones hold 4% to 4.5% of the sample.

This TCR derives from a man aged 60 to 75 with acute or convalescent COVID-19. The chain uses TRBV28 and TRBJ1-2; 7 central bases correspond to TRBD1. The sequenced material came from peripheral blood. The bases read TGTGCCAGCAGTTTCCTTGGAGGGGGCAACTATGGCTACACCTTC. Its protein product is CASSFLGGGNYGYTF.